This entry lists 19 T cell receptor beta chains sequenced from one sample in a study of human T cells and chemical hapten exposure. TCRdb reprocessed the RACE reads via MiXCR and lists one record per CDR3 protein. This table holds 300,000 to 450,000 distinct CDR3 sequences, 5.1% found once. As for time point: pre-sensitization, week 0. This sample's treatment: therapeutic diphenylcyclopropenone sensitization with weekly scalp DPC. Specimen: whole blood, collected in connection with sensitization to the hapten diphenylcyclopropenone (DPC). The receptors stem from a woman aged 50 to 65 with alopecia areata. Some clones in this sample may be carry-over from other donors' samples.

Only a few counts were recorded for this clonotype. V is TRBV29-1 and J is TRBJ1-4; D is unclear. V was trimmed by 0 bases and J by 7 bases, leaving 12 bases between them. Germline values: CDR1 SQVTM, CDR2 ANQGSEA. The CDR3 is 14 amino acids. The CDR3 spells CSVEDLAGGEKLFF. In DNA form, the CDR3 reads TGCAGCGTTGAAGATCTTGCAGGCGGTGAAAAACTGTTTTTT.

This chain uses TRBV28 with TRBJ2-7; 10 bases are shared with TRBD1. Per germline, CDR1 MDHEN and CDR2 SYDVKM. J was trimmed by 6 bases and V by 6 bases; bases with no gene match: 8. The CDR3 has 14 amino acids. CDR3 loop: CASSRGTGVGEQYF. The CDR3 nucleotides are TGTGCCAGCAGCCGAGGGACAGGGGTCGGCGAGCAGTACTTC.

This clonotype has just a few counts. The rearrangement links TRBV6-6 to TRBJ1-4, with D hard to call. The germline V gene has CDR1 MNHNY and CDR2 SVGAGI (reference sequence). The germline V and J ends were trimmed by 2 bases and 5 bases, with 9 bases remaining between them. The CDR3 length is 14 residues. The CDR3 protein is CASSYGDINEKLFF. CDR3 in DNA: TGTGCCAGCAGTTACGGTGATATCAATGAAAAACTGTTTTTT.

This clonotype was observed at least ten times. The chain is built from TRBV6-5 and TRBJ2-4; no definite D call. The CDR3 is made up of 11 amino acids. Between the trimmed V and J ends, which lost 5 bases and 11 bases, there was a span of 10 bases. Per germline, CDR1 MNHEY and CDR2 SVGAGI. CDR3 in amino acids: CASSHVGVQYF. CDR3 DNA sequence: TGTGCCAGCAGTCACGTAGGTGTTCAGTACTTC.

Comment on this clonotype: Given a much more abundant clone one base away, this may be a read error. V usage is TRBV4-1 and J usage is TRBJ2-3; a weak D match, TRBD1 (6 bases). Germline V gives CDR1 MGHRA, CDR2 YSYEKL. The CDR3 totals 14 residues. Trimming removed 4 bases from V and 4 bases from J, with 12 bases in between. The DNA of the CDR3 is TGCGCCAGCAGCCCAGAGCAGGGGCCAGATACGCAGTATTTT. The encoded protein is CASSPEQGPDTQYF.

The sample holds many counts of this clonotype. This sequence joins TRBV4-1 and TRBJ1-2; D might be TRBD1 (6 bases). The CDR3 sequence is 16 residues long. Between the trimmed V and J ends, which lost 1 base and 4 bases, there was a span of 16 bases. The germline CDR1 and CDR2 sequences are MGHRA and YSYEKL. The CDR3 DNA sequence: TGCGCCAGCAGCCAAGTCCTTGGGGGGCGCTTCTATGGCTACACCTTC. It encodes CASSQVLGGRFYGYTF.

The rearrangement uses TRBV7-6 and TRBJ1-5; 7 bases are a match to TRBD1. The V gene end was trimmed by 0 bases and the J gene end by 7 bases; junction bases not matched to a gene: 6. Germline V lookup: CDR1 SGHVS, CDR2 FNYEAQ. This CDR3 contains 15 residues. CDR3 protein: CASSLATGSGQPQHF. CDR3 coding DNA: TGTGCCAGCAGCTTAGCGACAGGGTCGGGACAGCCCCAGCATTTT.

The chain has TRBV10-3 and TRBJ2-2, with D possibly TRBD1 on 5 matching bases. Trimming cost V 4 bases and J 6 bases, with 15 bases left between them. This CDR3 is built from 15 residues. Germline CDR1 reads ENHRY; CDR2 reads SYGVKD. The CDR3 spells CAISAEQVAAGELFF. The CDR3 DNA follows: TGTGCCATCAGTGCCGAACAGGTCGCCGCCGGGGAGCTGTTTTTT.

This clonotype occurred many times. This chain connects TRBV18 to TRBJ1-5; D ambiguous. The CDR3 totals 14 residues. Germline V lookup: CDR1 KGHSH, CDR2 LQKENI. V was cut by 6 bases and J by 2 bases, with 11 bases left in between. In DNA form, the CDR3 reads TGTGCCAGCTCCCACGGACGGGGCAATCAGCCCCAGCATTTT. Residues: CASSHGRGNQPQHF.

This clonotype was observed a handful of times. For the CDR3, the DNA is TGTGCCAGCTCACCGGAGACTTCCCCTATCTACGAGCAGTACTTC. The encoded protein is CASSPETSPIYEQYF. The genes are TRBV18 and TRBJ2-7; no clear D gene. This CDR3 contains 15 residues. In germline, CDR1 is KGHSH, CDR2 LQKENI. The ends were cut back, 3 bases at V and 3 bases at J, with 15 bases in the middle.

Many counts were recorded for this clonotype. The chain employs TRBV6-5 and TRBJ2-3, with TRBD1 identical over 8 bases. Germline CDR1 MNHEY, CDR2 SVGAGI. V gave up 0 bases and J gave up 11 bases; unmatched junction bases: 4. The CDR3 extends over 13 amino acids. The CDR3 DNA is TGTGCCAGCAGTTACTCCCGACAGGGGAGGCAGTATTTT. Amino acids: CASSYSRQGRQYF.

This clonotype was counted a few times. The chain uses TRBV12-5 and TRBJ2-1; 14 nucleotides match TRBD2. From germline, CDR1 is LGHNT and CDR2 FRNRAP. V dropped 3 bases and J dropped 6; count of bases not matched to a gene: 4. CDR3 length equals 16 residues. This CDR3 reads CASGFEGTSGSNEQFF. CDR3 in DNA: TGTGCTAGTGGTTTTGAGGGGACTAGCGGGAGCAATGAGCAGTTCTTC. The full variable domain, in which reference TRBV12-5 and TRBJ2-1 provide the parts outside the CDR3, is DARVTQTPRHKVTEMGQEVTMRCQPILGHNTVFWYRQTMMQGLELLAYFRNRAPLDDSGMPKDRFSAEMPDATLATLKIQPSEPRDSAVYFCASGFEGTSGSNEQFFGPGTRLTVL.

This clonotype was seen repeatedly, ten times or more. The V and J genes are TRBV29-1 and TRBJ2-1; D gene unclear. The CDR3 covers 14 residues. Germline CDR1 SQVTM, CDR2 ANQGSEA. The germline V and J ends were trimmed by 5 bases and 2 bases, with 13 bases remaining between them. CDR3: CSVLDRLTYNEQFF. DNA of the CDR3: TGCAGCGTTCTGGACCGGCTTACCTACAATGAGCAGTTCTTC.

This clonotype appeared many times. The J gene is TRBJ2-1, the V gene TRBV11-2; D perhaps matches TRBD1 (5 bases). Germline V gene data show CDR1 as SGHAT and CDR2 as FQNNGV. This CDR3 is built from 14 residues. V was pared by 4 bases and J by 6 bases, with 13 bases between. CDR3 sequence (DNA): TGTGCCAGCAGCTCCCTTAGACAGTTCAATGAGCAGTTCTTC. It specifies CASSSLRQFNEQFF.

This clonotype was observed at least ten times. This rearrangement joins TRBV20-1 to TRBJ2-3; 9 bases map to TRBD2. Germline V lookup: CDR1 DFQATT, CDR2 SNEGSKA (reference sequence). V shed 0 bases, J shed 1 base, and the junction held 5 bases outside the gene matches. CDR3 length equals 16 residues. The CDR3 spells CSARDERGVGTDTQYF. The CDR3, as DNA: TGCAGTGCTAGAGATGAGCGGGGGGTAGGCACAGATACGCAGTATTTT.

This clonotype turned up a few times. The chain uses TRBV28 and TRBJ2-7; either TRBD1 or TRBD2 may fit D (5 bases each). Germline CDR1 MDHEN, CDR2 SYDVKM. With 6 bases removed from V and 7 bases from J, the gap between germline ends came to 22 bases. CDR3 length: 15 amino acids. CDR3 nucleotides: TGTGCCAGCAGCCCCCCTGCGAGGGGAAGTAAAGAGCAGTACTTC. It is translated as CASSPPARGSKEQYF.

Many counts were recorded for this clonotype. V is TRBV29-1 and J is TRBJ2-2, with 13 bases identical to TRBD2. Germline lookup yields CDR1 SQVTM and CDR2 ANQGSEA. After removal of 7 bases from V and 6 bases from J, the junction contained 5 bases not matched to a gene. The CDR3 extends over 14 amino acids. The CDR3 DNA reads TGCAGCGCGGAACTAGCGGGAGGGCCCGGGGAGCTGTTTTTT. Translating it yields CSAELAGGPGELFF.

The V call is TRBV11-3, the J call TRBJ2-7, with a possible D match to TRBD1 (6 bases). CDR1 and CDR2 (germline): SGHNT, YENEEA. This CDR3 is built from 16 residues. V was trimmed by 5 bases and J by 6 bases, leaving 23 bases between them. CDR3 DNA sequence: TGTGCCAGCAGCCCCGGACAAGGGGGAGCAAAAGGCGAGCAGTACTTC. Protein: CASSPGQGGAKGEQYF.

This clonotype was found many times. V is TRBV6-2 or TRBV6-3 and J is TRBJ2-1, with TRBD2 matching over 8 bases. Germline V CDR1 and CDR2: MNHEY, SVGEGT. With 6 bases clipped from V and 0 bases from J, the junction kept 4 bases outside the gene matches. This CDR3 comprises 15 residues. In DNA, the CDR3 is TGTGCCAGCAGGCCGACTAGCGCCTCCTACAATGAGCAGTTCTTC. Protein product: CASRPTSASYNEQFF.